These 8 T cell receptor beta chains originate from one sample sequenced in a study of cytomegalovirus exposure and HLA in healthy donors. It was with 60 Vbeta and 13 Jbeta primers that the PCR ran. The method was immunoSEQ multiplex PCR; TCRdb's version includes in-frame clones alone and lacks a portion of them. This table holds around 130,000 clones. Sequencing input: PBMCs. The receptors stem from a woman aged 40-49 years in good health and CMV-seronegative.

DNA for the CDR3: TGTGCCAGCAGCCTCGGACAGGGGTGGGTTTTAGCTAACTATGGCTACACCTTC. Residues: CASSLGQGWVLANYGYTF. This sequence joins TRBV4-2 and TRBJ1-2; 9 bases are a match to TRBD1. V was clipped by 4 bases and J by 0 bases; unmatched bases: 12. CDR1 and CDR2 (germline): LGHNA, YNFKEQ. The CDR3 totals 18 residues.

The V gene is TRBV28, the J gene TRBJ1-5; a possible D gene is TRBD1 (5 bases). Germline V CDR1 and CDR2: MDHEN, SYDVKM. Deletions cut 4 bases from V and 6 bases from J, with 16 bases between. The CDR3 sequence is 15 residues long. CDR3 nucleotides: TGTGCCAGCAGTTCCGCGGGGCCGGCAAGTCAGCCCCAGCATTTT. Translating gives CASSSAGPASQPQHF.

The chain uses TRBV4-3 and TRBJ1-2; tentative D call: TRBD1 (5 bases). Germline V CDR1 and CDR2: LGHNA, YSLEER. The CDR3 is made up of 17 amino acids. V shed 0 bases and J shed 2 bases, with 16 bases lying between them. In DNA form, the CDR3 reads TGCGCCAGCAGCCAAGATCGCTCTTCCAGGACAAACTATGGCTACACCTTC. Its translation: CASSQDRSSRTNYGYTF.

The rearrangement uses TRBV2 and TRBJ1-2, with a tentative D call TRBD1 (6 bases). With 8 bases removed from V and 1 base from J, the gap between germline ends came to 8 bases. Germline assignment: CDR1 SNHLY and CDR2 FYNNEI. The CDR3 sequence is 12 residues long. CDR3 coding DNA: TGTGCCAGCTTCAGGGGTAACTATGGCTACACCTTC. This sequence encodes CASFRGNYGYTF.

The CDR3 nucleotides read TGTGCCAGCAGCTCCCTGGCGGGTAGGTCGAGAAATACGCAGTATTTT. Residues: CASSSLAGRSRNTQYF. This chain joins TRBV7-2 and TRBJ2-3; D perhaps matches TRBD2 (5 bases). V lost 4 bases, J lost 7 bases, and 21 bases lay in between. The CDR3 totals 16 residues. Germline values: CDR1 SGHTA, CDR2 FQGNSA.

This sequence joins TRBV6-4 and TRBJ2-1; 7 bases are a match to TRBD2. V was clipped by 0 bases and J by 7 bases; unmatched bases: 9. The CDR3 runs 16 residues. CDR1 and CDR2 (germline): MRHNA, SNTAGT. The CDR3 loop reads CASSDSSSGVVNEQFF. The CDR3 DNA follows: TGTGCCAGCAGTGACTCGTCCAGCGGGGTAGTAAATGAGCAGTTCTTC.

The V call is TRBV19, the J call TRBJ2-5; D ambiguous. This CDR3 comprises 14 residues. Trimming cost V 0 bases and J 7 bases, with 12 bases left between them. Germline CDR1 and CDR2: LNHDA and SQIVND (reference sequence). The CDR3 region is CASSIESSVGTQYF. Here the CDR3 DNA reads TGTGCCAGTAGTATAGAAAGCTCCGTTGGGACCCAGTACTTC.

Here the CDR3 reads CASSGDSLREKLFF. CDR3 DNA: TGTGCCAGCAGTGGGGACAGCCTGAGGGAAAAACTGTTTTTT. The chain joins TRBV28 to TRBJ1-4; 7 positions agree with TRBD1. The V gene's germline CDR1 is MDHEN and CDR2 SYDVKM. Trimming cost V 5 bases and J 8 bases; bases outside gene matches: 8. The CDR3 totals 14 residues.